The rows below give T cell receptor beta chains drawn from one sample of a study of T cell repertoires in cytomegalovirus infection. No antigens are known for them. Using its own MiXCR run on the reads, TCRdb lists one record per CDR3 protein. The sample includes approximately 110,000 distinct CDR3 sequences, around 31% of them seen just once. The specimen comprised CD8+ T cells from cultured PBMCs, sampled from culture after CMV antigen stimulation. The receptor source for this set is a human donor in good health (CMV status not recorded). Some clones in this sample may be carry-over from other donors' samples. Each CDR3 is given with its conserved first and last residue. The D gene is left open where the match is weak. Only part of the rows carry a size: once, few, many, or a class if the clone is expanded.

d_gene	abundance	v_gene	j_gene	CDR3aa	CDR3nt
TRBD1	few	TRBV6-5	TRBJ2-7	CASSSTTGGYEQYF	TGTGCCAGCAGTTCTACAACAGGGGGCTACGAGCAGTACTTC
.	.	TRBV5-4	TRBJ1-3	CASSFDGGSGNTIYF	TGTGCCAGCAGCTTTGACGGGGGCTCTGGAAACACCATATATTTT
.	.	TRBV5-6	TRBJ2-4	CASESTAAKNIQYF	TGTGCCAGCGAATCGACGGCAGCCAAAAACATTCAGTACTTC
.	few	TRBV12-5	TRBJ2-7	CASGLGYEQYF	TGTGCTAGTGGTTTAGGGTACGAGCAGTACTTC
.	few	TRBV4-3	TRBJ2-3	CASSQRWSGGAADTQYF	TGCGCCAGCAGCCAAAGGTGGAGTGGGGGGGCTGCTGATACGCAGTATTTT
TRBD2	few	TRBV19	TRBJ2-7	CASSIDGLAGSYEQYF	TGTGCCAGTAGTATAGACGGACTAGCGGGCTCCTACGAGCAGTACTTC
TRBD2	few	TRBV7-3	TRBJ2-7	CASSLGGTTYEQYF	TGTGCCAGCAGCTTGGGGGGGACTACCTACGAGCAGTACTTC
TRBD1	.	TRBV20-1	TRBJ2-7	CSAREGQGPYEQYF	TGCAGTGCTAGAGAGGGACAGGGGCCTTACGAGCAGTACTTC
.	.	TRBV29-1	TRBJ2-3	CSVIGRGHGTDTQYF	TGCAGCGTCATCGGGCGGGGTCATGGGACAGATACGCAGTATTTT
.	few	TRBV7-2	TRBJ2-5	CASRRRDGVRETQYF	TGTGCCAGCAGACGTAGGGACGGGGTGAGGGAGACCCAGTACTTC
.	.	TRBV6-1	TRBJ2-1	CASSYSAWLVVGEQFF	TGTGCCAGCAGTTACAGTGCTTGGCTAGTGGTTGGGGAGCAGTTCTTC
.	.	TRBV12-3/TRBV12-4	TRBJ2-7	CASSLAVSGEQYF	TGTGCCAGCAGTTTGGCGGTGTCGGGAGAGCAGTACTTC
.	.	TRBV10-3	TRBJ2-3	CAIRRGAYNDTQYF	TGTGCCATCAGGAGAGGGGCTTACAACGATACGCAGTATTTT
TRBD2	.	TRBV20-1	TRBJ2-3	CSARGGLRVDTQYF	TGCAGTGCTAGAGGGGGACTAAGGGTAGATACGCAGTATTTT
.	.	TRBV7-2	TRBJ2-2	CASSSPPGELFF	TGTGCCAGCAGCTCCCCCCCCGGGGAGCTGTTTTTT